This TCR beta chain came from a study of T cell responses to AZD1222 COVID-19 vaccine. The study's findings and limits: Donors were largely white British and mainly female; clonal diversity was possibly underestimated. Spike-specific TCR breadth rose after two AZD1222 doses, and depth rose as well. Of the AZD1222 recipients, only five or six were seropositive at baseline. Sampling captured repertoires only after the peak T cell response.

Germline values: CDR1 MNHEY, CDR2 SMNVEV (reference sequence). The CDR3 has 15 residues. V lost 3 bases and J lost 7; bases outside the gene matches: 6. This table comes from immunoSEQ multiplex PCR, and its TCRdb copy is limited to in-frame clones, with some not included. Among about 120,000 clones listed, approximately 90% were seen once. Worth noting for this clone: Its antigen is currently unknown.

The genes are TRBV27 and TRBJ1-4, with 9 bases that match TRBD1. Sequences were derived from peripheral blood, sampled on day 0 of AZD1222 vaccination. The receptor was isolated from an adult in good health. CDR3 sequence reads: CASSFSGTGREKLFF. The CDR3, as DNA: TGTGCCAGCAGTTTCTCCGGGACAGGGCGTGAAAAACTGTTTTTT.